This T cell receptor (beta chain) was obtained from a study of neurological immune-mediated disorders. The time point was: longitudinal time-point 2. 5'RACE employing 10-nucleotide random UMIs yielded the cDNA. TCRdb ran MiXCR on the 5' RACE reads and lists one entry per CDR3 protein. This table holds about 49,000 distinct CDR3 sequences, about an eighth found once. Broader study findings: CDR3 amino acid sequences of expanded clones were not shared across subjects, a result suggesting private repertoires in all groups.

This clonotype was counted at least ten times. Antigen: not known. The CDR3 totals 16 residues. The germline V and J ends were trimmed by 1 base and 1 base, with 11 bases remaining between them. Germline V gene lookup returns CDR1 KGHSH and CDR2 LQKENI. This chain links TRBV18 with TRBJ2-4; weak D call: TRBD1 (5 bases). Sequenced: PBMCs. This clonotype was sampled from a male donor with HTLV-1-associated myelopathy (HAM/TSP). CDR3 DNA: TGTGCCAGCTCACCACAGACGGACACCGCCAAAAACATTCAGTACTTC. Encoded protein: CASSPQTDTAKNIQYF.